The clone carrying this T cell receptor (beta chain) showed up just once. Clones were read by immunoSEQ multiplex PCR, and TCRdb kept only the in-frame ones, dropping some. Of roughly 450,000 clones in the sample, approximately 79% were seen once. J gave up 7 bases and V 6 bases, and 9 bases lay outside the gene matches. The CDR3 is made up of 15 amino acids. The V gene's germline CDR1 is MDHEN and CDR2 SYDVKM. This record comes from a study of shared clonotypes between healthy human individuals. This clonotype was obtained from a woman in her 40s in good health. Some clones in this sample may be carry-over from other donors' samples. The chain couples TRBV28 to TRBJ2-1, with 10 bases aligning to TRBD1. The sequencing input was PBMCs. Here the CDR3 reads CASRPTGGRWNEQFF. The DNA of the CDR3 is TGTGCCAGCAGACCGACAGGGGGCAGATGGAATGAGCAGTTCTTC.